The subject of this entry is one T cell receptor (beta chain). The antigen remains undetermined. This sample is drawn from a study of cytomegalovirus exposure and HLA in healthy donors. Looking at the study overall: HLA-typed donors were the source of 90 million or so unique TCRs, which an early data release held. The study's findings and limits: A further, later analysis showed that HLA-associated TCR beta chains (compared with equally common others) were more clonally expanded.

Healthy bone marrow donors made up the donors. A multiplex PCR was run with 60 Vbeta primers and 13 Jbeta primers. Sequencing used immunoSEQ multiplex PCR; TCRdb keeps in-frame clones, though not all of them. Of 100,000 or so clones in the sample, 75% were seen once. J gave up 1 base and V 7 bases, and 9 bases lay outside the gene matches. This CDR3 has 15 amino acids. The germline V gene has CDR1 SQVTM and CDR2 ANQGSEA. Sequenced input: PBMCs. This sequence was found in a man between 50 and 59 years old in good health and CMV-seronegative. V is TRBV29-1 and J is TRBJ1-3; 8 nucleotides match TRBD1. CDR3 protein: CSAAGQGGSGNTIYF. As DNA, the CDR3 is TGCAGCGCCGCAGGACAGGGCGGATCTGGAAACACCATATATTTT. The full variable domain, with the rest looked up from reference TRBV29-1 and TRBJ1-3, is SAVISQKPSRDICQRGTSLTIQCQVDSQVTMMFWYRQQPGQSLTLIATANQGSEATYESGFVIDKFPISRPNLTFSTLTVSNMSPEDSSIYLCSAAGQGGSGNTIYFGEGSWLTVV.